The 27 T cell receptor beta chains below were found in one sample sequenced in a study of T cell responses to AZD1222 COVID-19 vaccine. Method: immunoSEQ multiplex PCR; TCRdb's copy keeps in-frame clones and lacks some. The repertoire consists of about 100,000 clones, with about nine tenths occurring once and the leading ten covering 1.5% to 2%. The input for sequencing was peripheral blood, taken on day 0 of AZD1222 vaccination. The receptors originated from an adult in good health.

The rearrangement links TRBV20-1 to TRBJ2-1; D is unclear. CDR1 and CDR2 (germline): DFQATT, SNEGSKA (reference sequence). There are 12 residues in the CDR3. The V end lost 3 bases, the J end lost 1 base, and 4 bases lay between the germline ends. CDR3 sequence: CSASWSYNEQFF. Here the CDR3 DNA reads TGCAGTGCTAGTTGGTCCTACAATGAGCAGTTCTTC.

The V and J genes are TRBV2 and TRBJ2-7; 7 bases are shared with TRBD1. Germline CDR1 is SNHLY and CDR2 is FYNNEI. The CDR3 runs 12 residues. J lost 5 bases, V lost 5 bases, and 3 bases had no gene match. The CDR3: CASSSGTDEQYF. CDR3 DNA: TGTGCCAGCAGTTCCGGGACAGACGAGCAGTACTTC.

In DNA, the CDR3 is TGTGCCAGCAGTGAACTAGACAGGGGGGTTTGGAATCAGCCCCAGCATTTT. Its translation is CASSELDRGVWNQPQHF. The rearrangement uses TRBV6-1 and TRBJ1-5; 9 bases fit TRBD1. There are 17 residues in the CDR3. The ends lost 2 bases at V and 4 bases at J; junction bases unmatched: 9. Germline V gene lookup returns CDR1 MNHNS and CDR2 SASEGT.

The CDR3 bases are TGCAGCGTTGTAAGGGCCACGAACACTGAAGCTTTCTTT. It codes for CSVVRATNTEAFF. This rearrangement joins TRBV29-1 to TRBJ1-1; D gene uncertain. V lost 4 bases and J 1 base, leaving 10 bases between the germline ends. CDR1 is SQVTM, CDR2 ANQGSEA, per germline. The CDR3 is 13 residues long.

The V and J genes are TRBV24-1 and TRBJ2-1; D may be TRBD1 (5 bases). V lost 4 bases and J 12 bases, leaving 18 bases between the germline ends. The CDR3 spans 14 residues. Germline-derived CDR1 and CDR2 are KGHDR and SFDVKD. CDR3: CATSDLLQGSSQFF. In DNA, the CDR3 is TGTGCCACCAGTGACCTCCTTCAGGGCAGTTCGCAGTTCTTC.

The chain couples TRBV7-3 to TRBJ2-7; D is ambiguous. V was pared by 3 bases and J by 6 bases, with 9 bases between. There are 12 residues in the CDR3. Germline loops: CDR1 SGHTA, CDR2 FQGTGA. For the CDR3, the DNA is TGTGCCAGCAGCTTCCGGTTTGGCGAGCAGTACTTC. Protein product: CASSFRFGEQYF.

The V and J genes are TRBV29-1 and TRBJ1-2; D ambiguous. The V gene lost 0 bases and the J gene lost 5 bases, with 10 bases spanning the gap. This CDR3 is built from 13 residues. The germline V gene has CDR1 SQVTM and CDR2 ANQGSEA. CDR3 residues: CSVEDPRDYGYTF. The CDR3 nucleotides read TGCAGCGTTGAAGACCCCAGAGATTATGGCTACACCTTC. Full variable domain (outside the CDR3, taken from reference TRBV29-1 and TRBJ1-2): SAVISQKPSRDICQRGTSLTIQCQVDSQVTMMFWYRQQPGQSLTLIATANQGSEATYESGFVIDKFPISRPNLTFSTLTVSNMSPEDSSIYLCSVEDPRDYGYTFGSGTRLTVV.

This clone came up a few times. V is TRBV7-9 and J is TRBJ2-7; no clear D gene. Germline V gene data show CDR1 as SEHNR and CDR2 as FQNEAQ (reference sequence). Between the trimmed V and J ends, which lost 1 base and 3 bases, there was a span of 13 bases. The CDR3 has 15 amino acids. CDR3 region: CASSLERGLNYEQYF. CDR3 in DNA: TGTGCCAGCAGCTTAGAGCGCGGATTAAACTACGAGCAGTACTTC.

The chain joins TRBV7-3 to TRBJ1-1, with a weak D call TRBD1 (5 bases). Between the trimmed V and J ends, which lost 1 base and 5 bases, there was a span of 8 bases. The CDR3 sequence is 13 residues long. The germline V gene encodes CDR1 SGHTA and CDR2 FQGTGA. CDR3 amino acids: CASSLMGGTEAFF. CDR3 nucleotide sequence: TGTGCCAGCAGCTTAATGGGGGGAACTGAAGCTTTCTTT.

V gene TRBV18 combines with J gene TRBJ1-5, with D possibly being TRBD1 (5 bases). This CDR3 comprises 15 residues. V shed 3 bases and J shed 4 bases, with 13 bases lying between them. Germline assignment: CDR1 KGHSH and CDR2 LQKENI. CDR3 amino acids: CASSPDIQGNQPQHF. The CDR3 coding sequence is TGTGCCAGCTCACCCGATATCCAGGGTAATCAGCCCCAGCATTTT.

This clone was counted once. The chain couples TRBV4-2 to TRBJ2-1; 10 bases align to TRBD2. V was clipped by 2 bases and J by 8 bases; unmatched bases: 9. This CDR3 has 16 amino acids. CDR1 is LGHNA and CDR2 is YNFKEQ in the germline V gene. The CDR3 loop is CASSQRSGRAIYEQFF. CDR3 DNA: TGTGCCAGCAGCCAACGAAGCGGGAGGGCCATCTATGAGCAGTTCTTC.

This clone was picked up one time. This chain joins TRBV10-1 and TRBJ2-1; no reliable D call. CDR1 and CDR2 (germline): WNHNN, SYGVQD (reference sequence). The CDR3 is made up of 12 amino acids. The ends were cut back, 3 bases at V and 8 bases at J, with 8 bases in the middle. CDR3 in amino acids: CASSDSVDEQFF. CDR3 in DNA: TGCGCCAGCAGTGACTCTGTGGATGAGCAGTTCTTC.

This chain links TRBV28 with TRBJ1-1, with a weak D call TRBD1 (5 bases). The germline gives CDR1 MDHEN, CDR2 SYDVKM. The CDR3 has 15 amino acids. V lost 6 bases and J lost 5, with 19 bases in between. The CDR3 region is CASSIGGERGTEAFF. The CDR3 DNA sequence: TGTGCCAGCAGCATCGGTGGGGAAAGGGGTACTGAAGCTTTCTTT. Full variable domain (rest looked up from reference TRBV28 and TRBJ1-1): DVKVTQSSRYLVKRTGEKVFLECVQDMDHENMFWYRQDPGLGLRLIYFSYDVKMKEKGDIPEGYSVSREKKERFSLILESASTNQTSMYLCASSIGGERGTEAFFGQGTRLTVV.

The rearrangement links TRBV11-2 to TRBJ2-7; 13 nucleotides match TRBD2. V lost 5 bases, J lost 4 bases, and 8 bases stayed unmatched. The CDR3 runs to 16 residues. Germline loops: CDR1 SGHAT, CDR2 FQNNGV. The DNA of the CDR3 is TGTGCCAGCAGCCGGACTAGCGGGAGTGTATCATACGAGCAGTACTTC. This gives the protein CASSRTSGSVSYEQYF. The full variable domain, completed using reference TRBV11-2 and TRBJ2-7, is EAGVAQSPRYKIIEKRQSVAFWCNPISGHATLYWYQQILGQGPKLLIQFQNNGVVDDSQLPKDRFSAERLKGVDSTLKIQPAKLEDSAVYLCASSRTSGSVSYEQYFGPGTRLTVT.

The V call is TRBV27, the J call TRBJ2-1; no definite D call. CDR3 length: 15 residues. Trimming stripped 6 bases from V and 0 bases from J, with 12 bases between. Germline lookup yields CDR1 MNHEY and CDR2 SMNVEV (reference sequence). The CDR3 protein is CASRKAESSYNEQFF. CDR3 sequence (DNA): TGTGCCAGCAGAAAGGCAGAGAGCTCCTACAATGAGCAGTTCTTC.

The table lists this clone with a few counts. The V gene is TRBV6-6, the J gene TRBJ2-7; D uncertain. Trimming removed 2 bases from V and 1 base from J, with 3 bases in between. The CDR3 covers 12 residues. The V gene's germline CDR1 is MNHNY and CDR2 SVGAGI (reference sequence). The DNA for the CDR3 is TGTGCCAGCAGTTACCCTTCCTACGAGCAGTACTTC. Amino acid sequence: CASSYPSYEQYF.

V usage is TRBV10-3 and J usage is TRBJ2-7; D is possibly TRBD1 (6 bases). The V and J ends lost 6 bases and 4 bases respectively, with 16 bases between them. Germline loops: CDR1 ENHRY, CDR2 SYGVKD. This CDR3 has 14 residues. As DNA, the CDR3 is TGTGCCATCAGGCTTGGCCAGGGGATTTACGAGCAGTACTTC. Translated, it gives CAIRLGQGIYEQYF.

This clone showed up just a few times. This chain links TRBV12-3 or TRBV12-4 with TRBJ1-4; D is unclear. The ends were cut back, 3 bases at V and 5 bases at J, with 7 bases in the middle. The CDR3 is 13 residues long. The CDR3 loop reads CASSFGANEKLFF. For the CDR3, the DNA is TGTGCCAGCAGTTTCGGCGCAAATGAAAAACTGTTTTTT.

The V call is TRBV30, the J call TRBJ1-1, with a tentative D call TRBD1 (6 bases). The germline V and J ends were trimmed by 0 bases and 4 bases, with 9 bases remaining between them. The length of the CDR3 is 13 residues. Germline CDR1 reads GTSNPN; CDR2 reads SVGIG (reference sequence). CDR3 residues: CAWSVTGFTEAFF. CDR3 coding DNA: TGTGCCTGGAGTGTCACAGGGTTCACTGAAGCTTTCTTT.

The CDR3 sequence is CATKPQPGGNINEKLFF. The CDR3 nucleotides are TGCGCCACCAAACCCCAACCCGGAGGGAACATTAATGAAAAACTGTTTTTT. The genes are TRBV4-1 and TRBJ1-4; no firm D call. Germline V CDR1 and CDR2: MGHRA, YSYEKL. V lost 10 bases and J lost 4, with 25 bases in between. This CDR3 is 17 amino acids long.

The chain links TRBV28 to TRBJ2-3; unclear D gene. The V and J ends lost 3 bases and 0 bases respectively, with 4 bases between them. Germline loops: CDR1 MDHEN, CDR2 SYDVKM. This CDR3 comprises 13 residues. CDR3 in amino acids: CASSFASTDTQYF. The CDR3 DNA reads as TGTGCCAGCAGTTTCGCCAGCACAGATACGCAGTATTTT.

For this clone: The germline gene is not matched at one end of the junction; a read error may be the cause. V is TRBV7-7 and J is TRBJ2-3; the match to TRBD2 covers 12 bases. CDR1 is SSHAT, CDR2 FNYEAQ, per germline (reference sequence). This CDR3 region has 16 residues. The CDR3 sequence is CASSPGLAGSTDTQYF. CDR3 nucleotides: TGTGCTAGCAGCCCAGGACTAGCGGGGAGCACAGATACGCAGTATTTT. Using reference TRBV7-7 and TRBJ2-3 for the parts outside the CDR3, the full variable domain is GAGVSQSPRYKVTKRGQDVTLRCDPISSHATLYWYQQALGQGPEFLTYFNYEAQPDKSGLPSDRFSAERPEGSISTLTIQRTEQRDSAMYRCASSPGLAGSTDTQYFGPGTRLTVL.

This rearrangement joins TRBV19 to TRBJ2-4; D gene uncertain. V lost 5 bases and J lost 0, with 5 bases in between. The CDR3 extends over 13 amino acids. Germline CDR1 reads LNHDA; CDR2 reads SQIVND (reference sequence). CDR3 nucleotides: TGTGCCAGTAGTTTCCAAGCCAAAAACATTCAGTACTTC. Protein product: CASSFQAKNIQYF.

The rearrangement links TRBV27 to TRBJ2-1; 8 bases agree with TRBD1. CDR3 length: 15 amino acids. Germline V gene data show CDR1 as MNHEY and CDR2 as SMNVEV (reference sequence). After removal of 6 bases from V and 7 bases from J, the junction contained 11 bases not matched to a gene. For the CDR3, the DNA is TGTGCCAGCAGCACCGGGACAGGTAATGGTAATGAGCAGTTCTTC. This encodes CASSTGTGNGNEQFF.

Here the CDR3 DNA reads TGTGCCAGCACACAGCGGCTCTCCTACGAGCAGTACTTC. Translated, it gives CASTQRLSYEQYF. This sequence joins TRBV6-4 and TRBJ2-7, with a tentative D call TRBD2 (5 bases). This CDR3 spans 13 amino acids. CDR1 MRHNA and CDR2 SNTAGT come from the germline V gene. The V gene lost 7 bases and the J gene lost 0 bases, with 10 bases spanning the gap.

This chain connects TRBV18 to TRBJ2-7; 14 nucleotides match TRBD2. Germline values: CDR1 KGHSH, CDR2 LQKENI. The CDR3 length is 16 residues. V lost 6 bases, J lost 3 bases, and 7 bases stayed unmatched. CDR3 region: CASSPGTSGRGYEQYF. As DNA, the CDR3 is TGTGCCAGCTCGCCCGGGACTAGCGGGAGAGGCTACGAGCAGTACTTC.

This clone showed up just once. This chain uses TRBV9 with TRBJ2-1; D gene uncertain. V lost 4 bases and J 4 bases, leaving 15 bases between the germline ends. This CDR3 spans 15 amino acids. CDR1 is SGDLS and CDR2 is YYNGEE in the germline V gene. The CDR3 nucleotides are TGTGCCAGCAGCCCCTCATGGGCAGAGTACAATGAGCAGTTCTTC. As protein: CASSPSWAEYNEQFF.